This T cell receptor (beta chain) was found in a study of cytomegalovirus exposure and HLA in healthy donors. Turning to the study itself: Within an early data release were about 85 million unique TCRs drawn from HLA-typed donors.

Regarding the study as a whole: Listed as cytomegalovirus-associated were around 160 TCR beta chains. Later analysis identified several of the most significant clusters that appeared linked to common viral pathogens. What was likely a sequencing artifact was a cluster of highly shared sequence variants.

A note on this clone: Its specificity is unknown.

The germline gives CDR1 MNHNY, CDR2 SVGAGI (reference sequence). Trimming shortened V by 6 bases and J by 4 bases, and 13 bases separated the two germline ends. This CDR3 contains 13 residues. 13 Jbeta primers and 60 Vbeta primers were used for the PCR. Clones were read by immunoSEQ multiplex PCR, and TCRdb kept only the in-frame ones, dropping some. This sample has under 150,000 clones, with 80% to 85% found just once. The sample consisted of PBMCs. This clonotype was sampled from a boy aged 5-17 years in good health and CMV-seronegative. The chain has TRBV6-6 and TRBJ2-7; D perhaps matches TRBD1 (5 bases). CDR3 protein: CASRGQAPYEQYF. CDR3 sequence (DNA): TGTGCCAGCAGGGGGCAGGCCCCTTACGAGCAGTACTTC.